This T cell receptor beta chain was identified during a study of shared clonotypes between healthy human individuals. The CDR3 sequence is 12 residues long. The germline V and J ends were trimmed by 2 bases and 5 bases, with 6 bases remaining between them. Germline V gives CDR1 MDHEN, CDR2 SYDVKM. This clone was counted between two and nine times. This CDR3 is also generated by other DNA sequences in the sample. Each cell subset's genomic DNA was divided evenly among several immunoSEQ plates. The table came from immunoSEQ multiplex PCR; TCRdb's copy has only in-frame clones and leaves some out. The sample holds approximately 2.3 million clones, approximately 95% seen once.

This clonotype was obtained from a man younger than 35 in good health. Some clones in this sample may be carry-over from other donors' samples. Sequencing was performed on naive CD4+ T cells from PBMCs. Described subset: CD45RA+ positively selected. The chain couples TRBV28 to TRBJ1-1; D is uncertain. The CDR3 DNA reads TGTGCCAGCAGTTTAAGGGTGACTGAAGCTTTCTTT. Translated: CASSLRVTEAFF.